The rows below give T cell receptor beta chains drawn from one sample of a study of graft-versus-host responses after intestinal transplantation. Generated by immunoSEQ multiplex PCR, the TCRdb table keeps only in-frame clones and is missing some. The table includes around 90,000 clones, about 93% detected once. These receptors have no identified antigens. The material sequenced was unstimulated CD8+ T cells sorted from spleen or lymph node cells, taken before intestinal transplant. The receptors here all came from a human donor who received an intestinal transplant. The CDR3 runs from the conserved cysteine through the conserved F or W. Each record gives: D gene, V gene, clone size, J gene, CDR3 DNA, CDR3 protein. D genes are given only for firm matches. Size values are once, few and many counts, or a class for expanded clones, and some rows have none.

>NA|TRBV6-1|NA|TRBJ1-2
TGTGCCAGCACACTCAGGGAAGCCCATGGCTACACCTTC
CASTLREAHGYTF
>TRBD1|TRBV9|few|TRBJ1-2
TGTGCCAGCAGCATGGGACAGAGGGGGGGCTACACCTTC
CASSMGQRGGYTF
>TRBD1|TRBV14|NA|TRBJ2-3
TGTGCCAGCAGCCAACGTTGGACAGGCCCTATCGCAGATACGCAGTATTTT
CASSQRWTGPIADTQYF
>TRBD2|TRBV10-2|NA|TRBJ2-1
TGCGCCAGCAGTGAGTCATTGGGGCTAGCGGATCACAATGAGCAGTTCTTC
CASSESLGLADHNEQFF
>NA|TRBV10-2|NA|TRBJ2-7
TGCGCCAGCAGTGAGTCGACTCGGGTGGAGGGGGGGCCCGAGCAGTACTTC
CASSESTRVEGGPEQYF
>TRBD2|TRBV19|NA|TRBJ2-3
TGTGCCAGTAGCGACGGACTAGAAAGAGCAGATACGCAGTATTTT
CASSDGLERADTQYF
>NA|TRBV4-1|NA|TRBJ1-5
TGCGCCAGCAGCCAAGGAACAACTCAGCCCCAGCATTTT
CASSQGTTQPQHF
>TRBD2|TRBV4-3|NA|TRBJ2-7
TGCGCCAGCAGCCAAGGGGGTAGCGGGGGTACCGCCTACGAGCAGTACTTC
CASSQGGSGGTAYEQYF
>TRBD2|TRBV9|NA|TRBJ2-7
TGTGCCAGCAGCGACCCGACTAGCGGGGGATCCTACGAGCAGTACTTC
CASSDPTSGGSYEQYF
>TRBD2|TRBV6-1|once|TRBJ2-1
TGTGCCAGCAGTATCCAGCGGGAAAACAATGAGCAGTTCTTC
CASSIQRENNEQFF
>NA|TRBV10-3|NA|TRBJ1-1
TGTGCCATCAGCGGAGTTAGGGGGATGAACACTGAAGCTTTCTTT
CAISGVRGMNTEAFF
>NA|TRBV19|NA|TRBJ2-2
TGTGCCAGTTTCGGAGGGAACATCCACACCGGGGAGCTGTTTTTT
CASFGGNIHTGELFF
>NA|TRBV9|NA|TRBJ1-6
TGTGCCAGCAGCGTAGGGGACACAAATTCACCCCTCCACTTT
CASSVGDTNSPLHF
>TRBD2|TRBV2|NA|TRBJ2-1
TGTGCCAGCAGTCCAGATAGGACTAGCGGGAGGAATGATGAGCAGTTCTTC
CASSPDRTSGRNDEQFF
>TRBD2|TRBV7-9|NA|TRBJ2-1
TGTGCCAGCAGCTTAGAATCCCGGACTAGGCACAATGAGCAGTTCTTC
CASSLESRTRHNEQFF
>NA|TRBV5-6|NA|TRBJ2-7
TGTGCCAGCAGCTTTCTTGGCCTAAACAGCTACGAGCAGTACTTC
CASSFLGLNSYEQYF
>TRBD1|TRBV19|NA|TRBJ2-7
TGTGCCAGTAATACCGGGACAGGGAACGAGCAGTACTTC
CASNTGTGNEQYF
>NA|TRBV6-1|few|TRBJ1-2
TGTGCCAGCAGACGACAGGTTCTTGGCTACACCTTC
CASRRQVLGYTF
>NA|TRBV29-1|once|TRBJ2-7
TGCAGCGCCAACCTCGGCGGGACCTACGAGCAGTACTTC
CSANLGGTYEQYF
>TRBD2|TRBV4-1|once|TRBJ2-7
TGCGCCAGCAGCCCCGGACTAGCGGGACCCTACGAGCAGTACTTC
CASSPGLAGPYEQYF
>TRBD2|TRBV4-3|NA|TRBJ2-1
TGCGCCAGCAGCCCCGGACTAGCGGGCCGGTCGATGTTCTTC
CASSPGLAGRSMFF
>NA|TRBV2|NA|TRBJ2-7
TGTGCCAGCATAGATCGGGACTCCTACGAGCAGTACTTC
CASIDRDSYEQYF
>TRBD1|TRBV6-5|NA|TRBJ1-4
TGTGCCAGCAGCCGGACAGGCACTAATGAAAAACTGTTTTTT
CASSRTGTNEKLFF
>NA|TRBV28|NA|TRBJ1-1
TGTGCCAGCAGTTTGGACTCCAGCAACACTGAAGCTTTCTTT
CASSLDSSNTEAFF
>NA|TRBV19|NA|TRBJ1-1
TGTGCCACCTCCCCAGGGATGAACACTGAAGCTTTCTTT
CATSPGMNTEAFF
>TRBD1|TRBV19|NA|TRBJ2-2
TGTGCCAGTAGCCCGGGACAGGGGACCGGGGAGCTGTTTTTT
CASSPGQGTGELFF
>TRBD1|TRBV6-7|NA|TRBJ1-2
TGTGCCAGCACCTTGACAGGGATCTATGGCTACACCTTC
CASTLTGIYGYTF
>TRBD1|TRBV7-9|NA|TRBJ2-5
TGTGGCAAAATAACCGGGACAGGGGGCACCTACCAAGAGACCCAGTACTTC
CGKITGTGGTYQETQYF
>TRBD1|TRBV7-9|NA|TRBJ2-1
TGTGCCAGCAGCTTAGTCTGGGGGGGACAGGGGACCTACAATGAGCAGTTCTTC
CASSLVWGGQGTYNEQFF
>TRBD2|TRBV19|NA|TRBJ2-3
TGTGCCAGTAGCGACGGGACTAGCGAGGTCGGTACGCAGTATTTT
CASSDGTSEVGTQYF
>NA|TRBV2|NA|TRBJ1-6
TGTGCCAGCAGTGAATCCGGGAATTCACCCCTCCACTTT
CASSESGNSPLHF
>NA|TRBV12-5|few|TRBJ2-7
TGTGCTAGTGGTTTCGGGGTAGGAGGGGACGAGCAGTACTTC
CASGFGVGGDEQYF
>TRBD1|TRBV5-1|NA|TRBJ1-2
TGCGCCAGCAGCTCAACCGGGACAGGGGATGGCTACACCTTC
CASSSTGTGDGYTF
>TRBD1|TRBV27|NA|TRBJ2-1
TGTGCCAGCAGTTTACCGCCCCAAACAGGGGGCGCATACAATGAGCAGTTCTTC
CASSLPPQTGGAYNEQFF
>TRBD2|TRBV27|NA|TRBJ2-1
TGTGCCAGCAACCCGCTAGCGGGAGGTCACTACAATGAGCAGTTCTTC
CASNPLAGGHYNEQFF
>TRBD2|TRBV7-6|NA|TRBJ2-7
TGTGCCAGCAGCTTAGAAACTATCGGCGGGGGGGCATCCTACGAGCAGTACTTC
CASSLETIGGGASYEQYF
>NA|TRBV6-1|NA|TRBJ2-5
TGTGCCAGCAGTGAATCGAGTGAGGGCATTCAAGAGACCCAGTACTTC
CASSESSEGIQETQYF
>TRBD1|TRBV7-9|NA|TRBJ2-3
TGTGCCAGCAGCTTCGGGGACAGTATAGATACGCAGTATTTT
CASSFGDSIDTQYF
>TRBD1|TRBV6-5|NA|TRBJ1-2
TGTGCCAGCAGTAACGGACAGGGGTTCTATGGCTACACCTTC
CASSNGQGFYGYTF
>NA|TRBV15|NA|TRBJ2-5
TGTGCCACCACCGGACAGCCCAGCCAAGAGACCCAGTACTTC
CATTGQPSQETQYF
>NA|TRBV27|NA|TRBJ2-1
TGTGCCAGCAGTTTATTGACTAGTATCGGAGGCAGAGAGCAGTTCTTC
CASSLLTSIGGREQFF
>NA|TRBV19|once|TRBJ1-1
TGTGCCAGTAGTATTGGGCCGAACACTGAAGCTTTCTTT
CASSIGPNTEAFF
>NA|TRBV29-1|NA|TRBJ2-1
TGCAGCGTTGAAGCTACAGGGGGGGACCCGGAGCAGTTCTTC
CSVEATGGDPEQFF
>TRBD1|TRBV6-1|NA|TRBJ1-4
TGTGCCAGCAGGGGGACCGACAGGGCGGAAAAACTGTTTTTT
CASRGTDRAEKLFF
>TRBD1|TRBV27|NA|TRBJ2-2
TGTGCCAGCAGTAATACAGGGGGCGGAGGCACCGGGGAGCTGTTTTTT
CASSNTGGGGTGELFF
>TRBD1|TRBV5-6|NA|TRBJ2-5
TGTGCCAGCAGCGGGGGGACAGGGGCAGGGGAGACCCAGTACTTC
CASSGGTGAGETQYF
>TRBD2|TRBV6-1|NA|TRBJ2-5
TGTGCCAGCAGTGAAGCCCGGACTAGCGGGAGAATTTACGAGACCCAGTACTTC
CASSEARTSGRIYETQYF
>TRBD2|TRBV13|NA|TRBJ2-7
TGCGCCAGCAGTTCCAGAGGACTAGTTCCATACGAGCAGTACTTC
CASSSRGLVPYEQYF